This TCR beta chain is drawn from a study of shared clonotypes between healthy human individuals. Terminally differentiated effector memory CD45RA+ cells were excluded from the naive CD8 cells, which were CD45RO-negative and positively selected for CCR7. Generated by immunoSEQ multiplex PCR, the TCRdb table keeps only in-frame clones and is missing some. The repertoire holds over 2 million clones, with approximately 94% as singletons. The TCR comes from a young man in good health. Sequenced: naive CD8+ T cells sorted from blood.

CDR3: CAISESEFYSNQPQHF. As DNA, the CDR3 is TGTGCCATCAGTGAGTCGGAGTTTTATAGCAATCAGCCCCAGCATTTT. The chain uses TRBV10-3 and TRBJ1-5, with no clear D. The CDR3 covers 16 residues. The ends were cut back, 0 bases at V and 0 bases at J, with 9 bases in the middle. Germline loops: CDR1 ENHRY, CDR2 SYGVKD.